The clone carrying this T cell receptor beta chain occurred a few times. TCR beta cDNA was prepared out of roughly 500 ng total RNA by means of a constant-region primer. TCR beta libraries came from three nested multiplex PCR rounds using slightly modified ARM-PCR. Rounds one and two of PCR, each of roughly 10 cycles, were primed with TRBV1-TRBV30 forward primers and a C-beta reverse primer. TCRdb processed the multiplex PCR reads anew with MiXCR; each CDR3 protein has one entry. Among tens of thousands of distinct CDR3 sequences listed, 70% to 75% were seen once. This entry is derived from a study of tumor-infiltrating lymphocytes in primary liver carcinoma. The study co-extracted DNA and RNA from 20-30 mg of unsorted bulk tissue. The V end lost 4 bases, the J end lost 15 bases, and 13 bases lay between the germline ends. Per germline, CDR1 SGHTA and CDR2 FQGTGA. The CDR3 consists of 11 residues.

This sequence joins TRBV7-3 and TRBJ2-1; D not resolved. The sample taken for sequencing was liver tumor tissue from sampling region 3. Subset specified: tumor region T3, left-lateral pole. The sequence was collected from a man aged 35 to 55 with primary liver carcinoma and hepatitis B virus infection. The CDR3 loop is CASSSSDVLFF. Written as DNA, the CDR3 is TGTGCCAGCAGCTCTTCGGACGTTTTGTTCTTC.